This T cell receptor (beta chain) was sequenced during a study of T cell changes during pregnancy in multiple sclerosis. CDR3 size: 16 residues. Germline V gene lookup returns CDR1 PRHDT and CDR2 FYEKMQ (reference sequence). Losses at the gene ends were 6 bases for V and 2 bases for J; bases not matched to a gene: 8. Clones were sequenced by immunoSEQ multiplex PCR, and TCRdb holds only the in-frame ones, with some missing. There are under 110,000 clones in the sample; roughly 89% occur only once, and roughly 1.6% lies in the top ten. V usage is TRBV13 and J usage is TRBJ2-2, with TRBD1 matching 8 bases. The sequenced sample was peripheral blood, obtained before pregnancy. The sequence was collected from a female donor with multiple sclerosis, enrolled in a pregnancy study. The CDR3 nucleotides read TGTGCCAGCAGACCCGGGACAGGCGTAAACACCGGGGAGCTGTTTTTT. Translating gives CASRPGTGVNTGELFF.